This record looks at one T cell receptor beta chain sequence and its context. No antigen is known for it. This table comes from immunoSEQ multiplex PCR, and its TCRdb copy is limited to in-frame clones, with some not included. The sample yields 900,000 to 1,200,000 clones, about 84% seen once. This record comes from a study of shared clonotypes between healthy human individuals. Study findings and constraints: Roughly 5% of naive CD4 clonotypes were common to several donors. Shared clonotypes across all four donors exceeded non-shared ones in generation probability.

The sequencing sample was made of memory CD4+ T cells from PBMCs. Subset in this sample: CD45RA-negative fraction. This TCR was sampled from a man in his late teens or twenties in good health. Some clones in this sample may be carry-over from other donors' samples.

The CDR3 region is CASSYDPRKTQYF. The DNA for the CDR3 is TGTGCCAGCAGCTATGACCCGCGGAAGACCCAGTACTTC. The chain links TRBV7-2 to TRBJ2-5; no reliable D call. V was clipped by 4 bases and J by 6 bases, with 12 bases between them. The CDR3 runs 13 residues. Germline values: CDR1 SGHTA, CDR2 FQGNSA.